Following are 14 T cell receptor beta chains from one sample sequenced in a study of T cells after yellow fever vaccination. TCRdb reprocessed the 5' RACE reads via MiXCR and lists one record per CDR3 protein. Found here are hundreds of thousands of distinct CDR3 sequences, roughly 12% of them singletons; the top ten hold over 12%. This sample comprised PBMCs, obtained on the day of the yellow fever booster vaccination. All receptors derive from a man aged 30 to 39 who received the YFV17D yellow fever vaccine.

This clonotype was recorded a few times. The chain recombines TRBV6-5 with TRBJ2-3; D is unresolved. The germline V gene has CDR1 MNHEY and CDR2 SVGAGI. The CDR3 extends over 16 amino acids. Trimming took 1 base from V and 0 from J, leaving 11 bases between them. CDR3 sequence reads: CASSYFRPTSTDTQYF. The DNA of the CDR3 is TGTGCCAGCAGTTACTTTCGTCCCACTAGCACAGATACGCAGTATTTT.

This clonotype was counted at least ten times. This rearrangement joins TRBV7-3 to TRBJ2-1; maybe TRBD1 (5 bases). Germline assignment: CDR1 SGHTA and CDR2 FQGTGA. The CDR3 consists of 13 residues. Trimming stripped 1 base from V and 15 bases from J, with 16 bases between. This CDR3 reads CASSLSMERGMFF. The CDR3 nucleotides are TGTGCCAGCAGCTTAAGTATGGAAAGGGGAATGTTCTTC.

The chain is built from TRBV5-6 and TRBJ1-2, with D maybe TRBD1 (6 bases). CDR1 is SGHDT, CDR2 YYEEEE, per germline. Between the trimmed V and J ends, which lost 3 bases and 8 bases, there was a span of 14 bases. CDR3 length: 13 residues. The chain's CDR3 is CASSSEPGVGYTF. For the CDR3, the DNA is TGTGCCAGCAGCTCAGAACCAGGGGTGGGCTACACCTTC.

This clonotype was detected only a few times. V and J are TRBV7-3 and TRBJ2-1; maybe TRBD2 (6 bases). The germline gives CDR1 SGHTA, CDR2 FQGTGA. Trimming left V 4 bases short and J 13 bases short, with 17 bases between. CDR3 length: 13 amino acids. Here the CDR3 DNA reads TGTGCCAGCAGCTCACCTCTAGCGCCGCTACAGTTCTTC. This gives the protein CASSSPLAPLQFF.

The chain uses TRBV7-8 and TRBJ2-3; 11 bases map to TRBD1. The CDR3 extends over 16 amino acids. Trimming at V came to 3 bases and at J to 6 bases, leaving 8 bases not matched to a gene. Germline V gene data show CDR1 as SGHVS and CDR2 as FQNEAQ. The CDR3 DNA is TGTGCCAGCAGCTTGTACCGGACAGGGGGCTCGGATACGCAGTATTTT. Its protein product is CASSLYRTGGSDTQYF.

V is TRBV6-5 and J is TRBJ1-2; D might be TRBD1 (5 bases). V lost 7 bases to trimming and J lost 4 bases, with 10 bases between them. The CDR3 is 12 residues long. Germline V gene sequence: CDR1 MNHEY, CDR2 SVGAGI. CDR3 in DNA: TGTGCCAGCACAGCAACAGGCTATGGCTACACCTTC. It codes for CASTATGYGYTF.

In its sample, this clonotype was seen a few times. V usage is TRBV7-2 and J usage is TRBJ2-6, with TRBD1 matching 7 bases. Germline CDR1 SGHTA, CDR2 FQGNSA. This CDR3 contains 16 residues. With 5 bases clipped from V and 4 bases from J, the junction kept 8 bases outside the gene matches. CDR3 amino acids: CASSSNRGSGANVLTF. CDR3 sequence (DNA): TGTGCCAGCAGCAGCAACAGGGGCTCGGGGGCCAACGTCCTGACTTTC. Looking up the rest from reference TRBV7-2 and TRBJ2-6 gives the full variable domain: GAGVSQSPSNKVTEKGKDVELRCDPISGHTALYWYRQSLGQGLEFLIYFQGNSAPDKSGLPSDRFSAERTGGSVSTLTIQRTQQEDSAVYLCASSSNRGSGANVLTFGAGSRLTVL.

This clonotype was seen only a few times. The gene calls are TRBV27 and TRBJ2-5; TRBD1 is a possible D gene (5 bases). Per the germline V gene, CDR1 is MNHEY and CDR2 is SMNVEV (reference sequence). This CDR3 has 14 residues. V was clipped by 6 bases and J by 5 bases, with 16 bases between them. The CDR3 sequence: CASRGSSPGETQYF. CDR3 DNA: TGTGCCAGCAGGGGTAGTTCTCCAGGGGAGACCCAGTACTTC.

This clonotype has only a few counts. The CDR3 sequence: CASSQTLAGAYEQYF. CDR3 DNA: TGTGCCAGCAGCCAGACACTAGCGGGAGCCTACGAGCAGTACTTC. J is TRBJ2-7 and V is TRBV3-1; TRBD2 matches 11 bases. This CDR3 is built from 15 residues. Per the germline V gene, CDR1 is LGHDT and CDR2 is YNNKEL (reference sequence). The J segment lost 2 bases and the V segment lost 3 bases, leaving 3 bases of the junction unmatched.

CDR3 nucleotides: TGCAGTGCTAGCAGGGAGTACGAGACCCAGTACTTC. Translated, it gives CSASREYETQYF. The rearrangement joins TRBV20-1 to TRBJ2-5, with D perhaps assigned TRBD1 or TRBD2 (5 bases each). The CDR3 covers 12 residues. The V gene lost 3 bases and the J gene lost 5 bases, with 10 bases spanning the gap. Germline assignment: CDR1 DFQATT and CDR2 SNEGSKA (reference sequence).

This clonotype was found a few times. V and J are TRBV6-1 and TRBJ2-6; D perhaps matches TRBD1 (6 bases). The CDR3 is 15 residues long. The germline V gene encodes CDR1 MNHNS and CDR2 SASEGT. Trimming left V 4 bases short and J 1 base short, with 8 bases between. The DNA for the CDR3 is TGTGCCAGCAGTGGGACAGTATCTGGGGCCAACGTCCTGACTTTC. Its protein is CASSGTVSGANVLTF.

The DNA of the CDR3 is TGTGCCAGCAGCCAAGGTGGGACAGGGCTTTCCTACGAGCAGTACTTC. As protein: CASSQGGTGLSYEQYF. This chain connects TRBV14 to TRBJ2-7; TRBD1 matches 9 bases. Germline trimming cut 1 base from V and 1 base from J; bases unmatched to any gene: 5. Germline CDR1 reads SGHDN; CDR2 reads FVKESK. CDR3 length: 16 amino acids. The full variable domain, its missing parts supplied by reference TRBV14 and TRBJ2-7, is EAGVTQFPSHSVIEKGQTVTLRCDPISGHDNLYWYRRVMGKEIKFLLHFVKESKQDESGMPNNRFLAERTGGTYSTLKVQPAELEDSGVYFCASSQGGTGLSYEQYFGPGTRLTVT.

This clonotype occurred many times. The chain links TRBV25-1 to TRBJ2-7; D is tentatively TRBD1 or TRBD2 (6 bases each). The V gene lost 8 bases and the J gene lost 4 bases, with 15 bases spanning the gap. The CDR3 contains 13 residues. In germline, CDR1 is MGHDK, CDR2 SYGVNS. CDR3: CASRTAGSYEQYF. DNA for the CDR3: TGTGCCAGCCGGACAGCGGGTTCGTACGAGCAGTACTTC.

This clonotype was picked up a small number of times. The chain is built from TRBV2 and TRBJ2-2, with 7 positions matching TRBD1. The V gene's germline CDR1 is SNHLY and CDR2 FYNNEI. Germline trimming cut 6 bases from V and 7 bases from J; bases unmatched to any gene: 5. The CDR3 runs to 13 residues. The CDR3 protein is CASRNTGDGELFF. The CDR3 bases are TGTGCCAGCAGGAACACAGGGGACGGGGAGCTGTTTTTT.